This TCR beta chain was sequenced during a study of vaccination effects on CD4 cells after COVID-19 (dated 2022 in TCRdb). Regarding the study in general: Participants received two doses of either the BNT162b2 or the mRNA-1273 mRNA SARS-CoV-2 vaccine. In both COVID-19 convalescent patients and infection-naive vaccine recipients, the study compared SARS-CoV-2 spike-specific CD4+ TCR repertoires from before mRNA vaccination with those from after it. Altogether, around ten COVID-19 convalescent patients and a few SARS-CoV-2-naive healthy vaccine recipients made up the full study. Cultures from other donors in the study were sequenced using the Oncomine TCR Beta short-read assay on an Illumina iSeq 100.

Sequences SGHRS (CDR1) and YFSETQ (CDR2) are obtained from the germline V gene. The CDR3 measures 16 amino acids from cysteine to phenylalanine. Of all the DNA, just the CDR3 is kept, 48 bases in frame from base 1. The junction shows trimming of 2 bases on V and 5 bases on J, and the gene matches do not reach 8 bases of it. With regard to this clone: The target of this receptor is not known. No clone much larger than this one lies a single base away; base qualities are absent.

Overall results and qualifications from the work: Among healthy vaccine recipients, nearly all vaccine-induced clones were SARS-CoV-2 mono-reactive, and only 1 of 255 was cross-reactive with common cold coronaviruses. Both infection-induced and vaccine-induced clones contracted markedly at late post-vaccination timepoints, which is consistent with waning T cell responses. Limitations of the study were the small number of convalescent patients and the absence of early post-infection timepoints.

In the ViraFEST assay, PBMC were stimulated with viral peptide pools, and antigen-specific CD4+ T cell clonotypes were then identified by expansion using TCR sequencing. After about 10 days of culture, CD4+ T cells were isolated with the EasySep CD4+ T cell isolation kit. Negative nucleocapsid antibody results before and after vaccination confirmed that the healthy vaccine recipients had no prior SARS-CoV-2 infection. Roughly 2.1 million PBMC per well were cultured in IMDM with 5% human AB serum, 10 IU/ml IL-2 and gentamicin, plus 10 ug/ml peptides. On days 3 and 7, half of the culture medium was replaced with fresh IL-2-containing medium. Each peptide stimulation condition was cultured in triplicate wells unless otherwise noted. Using Ficoll-Paque Plus gradient centrifugation, PBMC were separated from whole blood and then either used fresh or cryopreserved at -140C. The overlapping peptide pools covered the spike proteins of SARS-CoV-2 and of the common cold coronaviruses HCoV-NL63, HCoV-OC43 and HCoV-229E. Genomic DNA was extracted from cultured CD4+ T cells with the QIAamp micro DNA kit.

Receptor libraries were prepared by the immunoSEQ multiplex PCR assay. DNA from the cultured and isolated CD4+ T cells underwent TCR beta CDR3 sequencing. As for the authors' bioinformatics: Non-productive TCR sequences were discarded, and reads were trimmed to the CDR3 region, with only CDR3s of 7 or more amino acids retained. The MANAFEST web app was used to identify antigen-specific clonotypes by comparing expansion in peptide wells with expansion in reference cultures. To count as positive, a clone had to show expansion at FDR<0.05 compared with the reference and with all other wells, an odds ratio above 5, and a frequency above 0.1% in two replicate wells. Clonotypes significantly expanded in SARS-CoV-2 spike wells and in at least one common cold coronavirus spike condition were defined as cross-reactive. CDR3 similarity was assessed by Levenshtein distance with the stringdist R package, and unrooted trees were built with ape in R 3.6.1. TCRdb took this table from immuneACCESS and kept in-frame rearrangements with V and J called. Such tables lack part of the clones; where checked against another copy, unresolved V genes explain under half of the gap, and the rest is unexplained. For V, J and clone size, that table is used; D and trimming come from the DNA. The sample has about 73,000 clones on record, approximately 72% of them singletons. Together, the top ten hold around 3.2% of the sample.

The source of this sequence is a human donor who received a COVID-19 vaccine. The specimen was CD4+ T cells from PBMCs cultured with HCoV-NL63 spike peptides, collected before COVID-19 vaccination. This sample's cell subset or site label indicates: HCoV-NL63 spike overlapping peptide pool stimulation. The V gene is TRBV5-1 and the J gene is TRBJ2-5, and TRBD2 aligns with 11 junction nucleotides. At the DNA level, the sequence is TGCGCCAGCAGCTTACGTAGCGGGGGGGCCATTGAGACCCAGTACTTC. Translated, it gives CASSLRSGGAIETQYF.